This T cell receptor (beta chain) was sequenced in a study of monozygotic twins with inflammatory bowel disease. Study conclusions and caveats: The co-twins with IBD showed lower TCRbeta diversity (inverse Simpson) than their healthy siblings.

A remark on this clonotype: Its specificity is not known.

The germline gives CDR1 SGHTA, CDR2 FQGNSA. CDR3 length: 17 amino acids. Investigators pulled total RNA out of whole blood and did not sort T cells. TCRdb reprocessed the 5' RACE reads, keeping one entry per CDR3 protein, no DNA. The clone table shows some 160,000 distinct CDR3 sequences, with the ten largest holding approximately 7%. This TCR was sampled from a human donor with ulcerative colitis or Crohn's disease, or a healthy co-twin of an affected twin (not recorded which). Specimen: blood. V gene TRBV7-2 combines with J gene TRBJ1-4; as DNA is missing, the TRBD1 call by TCRdb cannot be tested. This CDR3 reads CASSLVGTESLGEKLFF.